This T cell receptor beta chain was obtained from a study of neurological immune-mediated disorders. The cDNA was synthesized by 5'RACE incorporating 10-nucleotide random UMIs. One entry per CDR3 protein results from TCRdb running MiXCR on the 5' RACE reads. The sample has approximately 51,000 distinct CDR3 sequences, around 3.4% seen once; the top ten hold under 6%. This clonotype came up many times. 2 million unsorted PBMCs were stored in RNAlater at -80 °C before RNA extraction. Germline CDR1 is LGHNA and CDR2 is YNFKEQ. V lost 4 bases and J 5 bases, leaving 18 bases between the germline ends. This CDR3 comprises 16 residues.

Material: PBMCs. The TCR was taken from a middle-aged man with multiple sclerosis. This chain links TRBV4-2 with TRBJ2-1, with D possibly matching TRBD2 (7 bases). CDR3 in DNA: TGTGCCAGCAGCCTCTCTGGAGGGGGGGCCGACAATGAGCAGTTCTTC. The encoded protein is CASSLSGGGADNEQFF.